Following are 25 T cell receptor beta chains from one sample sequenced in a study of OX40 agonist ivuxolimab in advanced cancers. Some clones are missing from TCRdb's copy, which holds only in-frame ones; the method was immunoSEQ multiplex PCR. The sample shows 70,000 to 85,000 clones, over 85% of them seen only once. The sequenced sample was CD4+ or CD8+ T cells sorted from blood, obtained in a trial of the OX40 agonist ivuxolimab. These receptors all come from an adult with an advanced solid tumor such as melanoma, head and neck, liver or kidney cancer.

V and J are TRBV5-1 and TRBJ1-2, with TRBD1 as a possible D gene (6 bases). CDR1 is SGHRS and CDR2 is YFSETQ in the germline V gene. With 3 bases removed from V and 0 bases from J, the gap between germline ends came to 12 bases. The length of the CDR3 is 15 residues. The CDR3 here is CASSWGDKSNYGYTF. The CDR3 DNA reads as TGCGCCAGCAGCTGGGGGGACAAGTCTAACTATGGCTACACCTTC.

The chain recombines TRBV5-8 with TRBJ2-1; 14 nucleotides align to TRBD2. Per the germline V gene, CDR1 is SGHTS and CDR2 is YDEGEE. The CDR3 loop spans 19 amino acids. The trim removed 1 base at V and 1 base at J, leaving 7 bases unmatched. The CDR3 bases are TGTGCCAGCAGCTTGAGAGGGACTAGCGGGAGTCGTTCCTACAATGAGCAGTTCTTC. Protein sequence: CASSLRGTSGSRSYNEQFF.

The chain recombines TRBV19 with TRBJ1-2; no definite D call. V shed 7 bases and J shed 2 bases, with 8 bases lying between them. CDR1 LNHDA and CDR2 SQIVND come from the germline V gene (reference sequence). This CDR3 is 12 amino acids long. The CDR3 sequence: CASNERNYGYTF. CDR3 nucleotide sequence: TGTGCCAGTAACGAGAGAAACTATGGCTACACCTTC.

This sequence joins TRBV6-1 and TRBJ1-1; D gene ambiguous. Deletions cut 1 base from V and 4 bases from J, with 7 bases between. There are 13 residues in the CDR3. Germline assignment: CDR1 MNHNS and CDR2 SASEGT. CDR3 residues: CASSEVRSTEAFF. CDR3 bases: TGTGCCAGCAGTGAAGTGCGGAGCACTGAAGCTTTCTTT.

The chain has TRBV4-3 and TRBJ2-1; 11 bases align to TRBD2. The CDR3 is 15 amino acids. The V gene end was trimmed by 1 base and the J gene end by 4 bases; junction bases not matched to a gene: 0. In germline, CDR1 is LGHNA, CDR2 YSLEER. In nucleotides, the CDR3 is TGCGCCAGCAGCCAAGGACTAGCGGGGTACAATGAGCAGTTCTTC. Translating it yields CASSQGLAGYNEQFF.

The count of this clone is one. The CDR3 is CASSPGLAGADTQYF. The CDR3 region has the DNA TGTGCCAGCAGTCCCGGACTAGCGGGAGCAGATACGCAGTATTTT. The chain couples TRBV28 to TRBJ2-3, with TRBD2 matching over 13 bases. The CDR3 extends over 15 amino acids. Germline V gene sequence: CDR1 MDHEN, CDR2 SYDVKM. The V gene end was trimmed by 5 bases and the J gene end by 4 bases; junction bases not matched to a gene: 3.

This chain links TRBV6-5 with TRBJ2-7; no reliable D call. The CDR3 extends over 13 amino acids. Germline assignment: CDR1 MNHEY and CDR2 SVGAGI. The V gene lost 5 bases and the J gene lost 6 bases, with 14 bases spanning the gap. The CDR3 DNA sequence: TGTGCCAGCAGTGGCCGACATTCCCTCGAGCAGTACTTC. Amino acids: CASSGRHSLEQYF.

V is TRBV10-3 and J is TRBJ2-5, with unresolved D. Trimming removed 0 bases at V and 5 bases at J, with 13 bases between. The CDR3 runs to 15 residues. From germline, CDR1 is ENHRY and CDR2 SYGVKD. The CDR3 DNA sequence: TGTGCCATCAGTGAGTCGAATGGGTCAGAGGAGACCCAGTACTTC. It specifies CAISESNGSEETQYF.

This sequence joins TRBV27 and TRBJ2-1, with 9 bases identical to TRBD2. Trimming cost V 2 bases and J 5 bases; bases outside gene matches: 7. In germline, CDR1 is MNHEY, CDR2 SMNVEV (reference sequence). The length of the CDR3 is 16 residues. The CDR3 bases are TGTGCCAGCAGTTTAATTAGCGGGAGTTTCAACAATGAGCAGTTCTTC. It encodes CASSLISGSFNNEQFF.

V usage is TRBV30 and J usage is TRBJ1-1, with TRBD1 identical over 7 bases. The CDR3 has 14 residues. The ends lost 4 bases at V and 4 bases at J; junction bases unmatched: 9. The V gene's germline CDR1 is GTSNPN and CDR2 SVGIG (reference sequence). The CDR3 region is CAWTNRGEGTEAFF. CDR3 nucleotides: TGTGCCTGGACCAACAGGGGAGAAGGCACTGAAGCTTTCTTT.

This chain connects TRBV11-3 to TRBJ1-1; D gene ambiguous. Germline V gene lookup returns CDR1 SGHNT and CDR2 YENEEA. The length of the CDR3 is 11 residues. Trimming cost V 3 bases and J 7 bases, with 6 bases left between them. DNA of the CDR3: TGTGCCAGCAGCTTTGATTTTGAAGCTTTCTTT. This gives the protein CASSFDFEAFF.

CDR3 DNA: TGTGCCTGGAGTGTCGTGGGGAACATTCAGTACTTC. It translates to CAWSVVGNIQYF. The V call is TRBV30, the J call TRBJ2-4; no firm D call. V was shortened by 0 bases and J by 7 bases, with 7 bases between the two germline ends. The germline V gene has CDR1 GTSNPN and CDR2 SVGIG (reference sequence). The CDR3 is made up of 12 amino acids.

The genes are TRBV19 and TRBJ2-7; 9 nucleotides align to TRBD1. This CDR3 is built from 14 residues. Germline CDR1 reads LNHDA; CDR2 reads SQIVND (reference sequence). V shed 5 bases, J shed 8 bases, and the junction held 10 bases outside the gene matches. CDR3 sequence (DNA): TGTGCCAGTAGTGTAAATTGGGACAGGGAAAAGCAGTACTTC. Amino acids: CASSVNWDREKQYF.

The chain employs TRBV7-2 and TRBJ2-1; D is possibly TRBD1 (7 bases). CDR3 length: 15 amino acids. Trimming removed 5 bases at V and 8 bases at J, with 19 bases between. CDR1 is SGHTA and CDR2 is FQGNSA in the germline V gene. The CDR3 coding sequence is TGTGCCAGCAGCCCAAGCGGAGGGGGCGGCTATGAGCAGTTCTTC. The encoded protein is CASSPSGGGGYEQFF.

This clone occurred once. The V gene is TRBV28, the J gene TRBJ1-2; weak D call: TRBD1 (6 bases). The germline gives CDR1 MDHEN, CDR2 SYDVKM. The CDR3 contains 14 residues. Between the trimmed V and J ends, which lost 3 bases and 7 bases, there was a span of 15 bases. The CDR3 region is CASSLTAGEGGYTF. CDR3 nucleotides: TGTGCCAGCAGTTTGACGGCAGGGGAAGGTGGCTACACCTTC.

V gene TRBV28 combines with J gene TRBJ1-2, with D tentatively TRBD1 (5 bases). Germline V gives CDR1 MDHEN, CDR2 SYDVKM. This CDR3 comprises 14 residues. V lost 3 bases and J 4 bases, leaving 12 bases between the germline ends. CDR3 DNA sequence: TGTGCCAGCAGTTTGCAGGGCAGGAGCTATGGCTACACCTTC. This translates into CASSLQGRSYGYTF.

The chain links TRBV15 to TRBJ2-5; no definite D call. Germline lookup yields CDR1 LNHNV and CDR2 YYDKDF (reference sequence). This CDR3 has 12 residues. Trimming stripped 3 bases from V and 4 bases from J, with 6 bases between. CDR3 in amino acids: CATSSSRETQYF. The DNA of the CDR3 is TGTGCCACCAGCAGTTCACGAGAGACCCAGTACTTC. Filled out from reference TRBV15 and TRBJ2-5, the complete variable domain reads DAMVIQNPRYQVTQFGKPVTLSCSQTLNHNVMYWYQQKSSQAPKLLFHYYDKDFNNEADTPDNFQSRRPNTSFCFLDIRSPGLGDTAMYLCATSSSRETQYFGPGTRLLVL.

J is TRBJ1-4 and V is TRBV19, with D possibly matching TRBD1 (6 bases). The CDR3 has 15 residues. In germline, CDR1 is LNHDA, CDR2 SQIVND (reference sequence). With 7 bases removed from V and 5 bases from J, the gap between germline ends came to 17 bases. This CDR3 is CASNEKDRWNEKLFF. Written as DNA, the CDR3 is TGTGCCAGTAATGAAAAGGACAGATGGAATGAAAAACTGTTTTTT.

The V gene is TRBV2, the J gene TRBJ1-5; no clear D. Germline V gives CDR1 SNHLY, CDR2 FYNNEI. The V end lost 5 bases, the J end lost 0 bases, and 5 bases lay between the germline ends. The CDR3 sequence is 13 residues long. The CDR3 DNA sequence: TGTGCCAGCAGTAAGGATAGCAATCAGCCCCAGCATTTT. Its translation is CASSKDSNQPQHF. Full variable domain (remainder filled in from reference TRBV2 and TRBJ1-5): EPEVTQTPSHQVTQMGQEVILRCVPISNHLYFYWYRQILGQKVEFLVSFYNNEISEKSEIFDDQFSVERPDGSNFTLKIRSTKLEDSAMYFCASSKDSNQPQHFGDGTRLSIL.

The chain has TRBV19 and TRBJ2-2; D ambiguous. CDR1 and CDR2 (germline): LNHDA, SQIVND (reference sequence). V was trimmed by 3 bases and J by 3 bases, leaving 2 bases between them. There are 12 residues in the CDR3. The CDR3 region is CASSIYTGELFF. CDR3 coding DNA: TGTGCCAGTAGTATTTACACCGGGGAGCTGTTTTTT.

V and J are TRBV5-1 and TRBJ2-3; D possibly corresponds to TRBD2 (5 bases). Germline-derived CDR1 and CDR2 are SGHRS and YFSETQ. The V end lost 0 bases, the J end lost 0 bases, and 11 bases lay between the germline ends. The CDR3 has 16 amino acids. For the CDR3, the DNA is TGCGCCAGCAGCTTGGGCGGGTTAGGGAGCACAGATACGCAGTATTTT. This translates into CASSLGGLGSTDTQYF.

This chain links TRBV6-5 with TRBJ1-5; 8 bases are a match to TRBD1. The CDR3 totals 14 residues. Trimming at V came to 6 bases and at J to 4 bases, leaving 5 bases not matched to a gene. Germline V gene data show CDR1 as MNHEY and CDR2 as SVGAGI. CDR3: CASRGTGGNQPQHF. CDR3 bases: TGTGCCAGCAGAGGGACAGGCGGGAATCAGCCCCAGCATTTT.

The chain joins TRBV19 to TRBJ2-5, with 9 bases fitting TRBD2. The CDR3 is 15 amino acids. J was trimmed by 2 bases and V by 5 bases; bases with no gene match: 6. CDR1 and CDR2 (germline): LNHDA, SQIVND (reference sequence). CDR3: CASSPMREGQETQYF. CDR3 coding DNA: TGTGCCAGTAGTCCGATGCGGGAGGGACAAGAGACCCAGTACTTC.

CDR3 region: CATSGTGGYEQYF. CDR3 coding DNA: TGTGCCACCTCCGGGACAGGGGGATACGAGCAGTACTTC. V usage is TRBV6-5 and J usage is TRBJ2-7; 11 bases agree with TRBD1. V was pared by 10 bases and J by 4 bases, with 6 bases of the junction left unmatched. The CDR3 is 13 residues long. The germline gives CDR1 MNHEY, CDR2 SVGAGI.

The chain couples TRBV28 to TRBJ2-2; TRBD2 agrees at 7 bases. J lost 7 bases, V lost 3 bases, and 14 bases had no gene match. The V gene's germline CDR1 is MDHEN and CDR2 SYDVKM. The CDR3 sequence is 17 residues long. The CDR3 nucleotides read TGTGCCAGCAGTTTTGGGGTAGGGGAGGGCCGCGGCGGGGAGCTGTTTTTT. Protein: CASSFGVGEGRGGELFF. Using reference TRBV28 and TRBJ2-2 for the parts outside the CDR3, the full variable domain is DVKVTQSSRYLVKRTGEKVFLECVQDMDHENMFWYRQDPGLGLRLIYFSYDVKMKEKGDIPEGYSVSREKKERFSLILESASTNQTSMYLCASSFGVGEGRGGELFFGEGSRLTVL.